The rows below give T cell receptor beta chains drawn from one sample of a study of blood T cell repertoires in COVID-19. Method: immunoSEQ multiplex PCR; TCRdb's copy keeps in-frame clones and lacks some. The repertoire consists of fewer than 500,000 clones, with more than 85% occurring once and the leading ten covering 4% to 5.5%. Material: peripheral blood. These receptor sequences come from a woman in her thirties with acute or convalescent COVID-19. Each CDR3 is given with its conserved first and last residue. Expanded clones are given a class, and other clones once, few, many or no size at all.

cdr3_aa v_call cdr3_length clone_size j_call
CASSPYQRDEQFF TRBV5-6 13 . TRBJ2-1
CASSITGGNLDEQYF TRBV19 15 . TRBJ2-7
CASSGSPGTADEQYF TRBV5-1 15 few TRBJ2-7
CASTSYLQGFSPLHF TRBV10-2 15 . TRBJ1-6
CASSDPGQGVPETQYF TRBV2 16 . TRBJ2-5
CASLGQGYTEAFF TRBV2 13 . TRBJ1-1
CASNRRGTGELFF TRBV6-5 13 . TRBJ2-2
CASSLTGTGSYNSPLHF TRBV14 17 . TRBJ1-6
CASSWDRARSEQFF TRBV5-1 14 . TRBJ2-1
CASSLGSGGYREKLFF TRBV7-6 16 . TRBJ1-4
CATRRRGTQYF TRBV12-3/TRBV12-4 11 . TRBJ2-3
CASSIGQGNEQFF TRBV19 13 . TRBJ2-1
CASSVGQAPGGYTF TRBV9 14 . TRBJ1-2
CASSLEGGEGYTF TRBV7-9 13 . TRBJ1-2
CASSSSVDGELFF TRBV7-9 13 few TRBJ2-2
CASSIVAGADNEQFF TRBV19 15 . TRBJ2-1
CASSPEGVGEQYF TRBV18 13 . TRBJ2-7
CATKDRNYGYTF TRBV10-3 12 . TRBJ1-2
CASTVSYEQYF TRBV6-5 11 . TRBJ2-7
CATGRGGRETQYF TRBV24-1 13 . TRBJ2-5
CASSATSGNTGELFF TRBV5-4 15 . TRBJ2-2
CASSLVINEKLFF TRBV7-2 13 . TRBJ1-4
CASGTLGSYEQYF TRBV19 13 . TRBJ2-7
CASSPPTGLSYEQYF TRBV13 15 . TRBJ2-7
CASSLWDRDLETQYF TRBV6-4 15 . TRBJ2-5
CASSPSGGTGEQYF TRBV18 14 . TRBJ2-7